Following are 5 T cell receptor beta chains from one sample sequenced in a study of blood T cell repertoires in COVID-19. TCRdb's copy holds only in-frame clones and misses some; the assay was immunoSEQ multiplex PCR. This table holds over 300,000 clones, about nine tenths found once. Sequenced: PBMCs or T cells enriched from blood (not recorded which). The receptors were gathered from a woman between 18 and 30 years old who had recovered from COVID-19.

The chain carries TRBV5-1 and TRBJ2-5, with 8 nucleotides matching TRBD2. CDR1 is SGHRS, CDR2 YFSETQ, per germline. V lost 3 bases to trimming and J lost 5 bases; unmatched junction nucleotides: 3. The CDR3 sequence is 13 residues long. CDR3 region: CASSSGLGETQYF. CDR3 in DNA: TGCGCCAGCAGCTCGGGACTAGGGGAGACCCAGTACTTC.

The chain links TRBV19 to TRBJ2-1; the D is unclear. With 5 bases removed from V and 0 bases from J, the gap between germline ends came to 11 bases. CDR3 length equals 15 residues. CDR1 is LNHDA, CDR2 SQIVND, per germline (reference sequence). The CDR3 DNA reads TGTGCCAGTAGTTTAACCCCCAGCTCCTACAATGAGCAGTTCTTC. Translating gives CASSLTPSSYNEQFF.

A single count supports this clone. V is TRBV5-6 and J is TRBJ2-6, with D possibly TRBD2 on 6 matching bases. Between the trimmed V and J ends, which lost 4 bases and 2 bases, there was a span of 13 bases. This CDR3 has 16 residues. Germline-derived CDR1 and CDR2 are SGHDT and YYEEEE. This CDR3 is CASSRRLEAGANVLTF. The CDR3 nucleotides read TGTGCCAGCAGCAGACGACTAGAGGCTGGGGCCAACGTCCTGACTTTC.

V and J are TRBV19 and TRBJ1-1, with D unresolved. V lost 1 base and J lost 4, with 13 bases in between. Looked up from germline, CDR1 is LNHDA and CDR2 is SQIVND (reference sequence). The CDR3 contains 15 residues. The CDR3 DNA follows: TGTGCCAGTAGTATAGTTTACGGGAGCTCCACTGAAGCTTTCTTT. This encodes CASSIVYGSSTEAFF.

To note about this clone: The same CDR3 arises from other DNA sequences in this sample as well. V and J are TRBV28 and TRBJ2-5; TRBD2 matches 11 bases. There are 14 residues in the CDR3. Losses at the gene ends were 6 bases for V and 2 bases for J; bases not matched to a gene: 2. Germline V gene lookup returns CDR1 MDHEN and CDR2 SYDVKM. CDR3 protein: CASSLAGGQETQYF. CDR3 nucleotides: TGTGCCAGCAGCTTAGCGGGGGGGCAAGAGACCCAGTACTTC.